These T cell receptor beta chains were read from a single sample in a study of T cells after yellow fever vaccination. TCRdb used MiXCR to reprocess the 5' RACE reads, holding one entry per CDR3 protein. The table has around 600,000 distinct CDR3 sequences, about 12% seen once. The sequenced sample was PBMCs, obtained on the day of the yellow fever booster vaccination. These receptors came from a man aged 25 to 40 who received the YFV17D yellow fever vaccine. CDR3s leave out the opening cysteine and the closing phenylalanine or tryptophan. Fields, in order: J gene, V gene, CDR3 protein.

TRBJ1-1	TRBV12-3/TRBV12-4	ASSFSPSNTEAF
TRBJ2-1	TRBV7-3	ASSLTGLSGGNEQF
TRBJ1-1	TRBV12-5	ASGLVWSRHEAF
TRBJ1-5	TRBV6-2/TRBV6-3	ASRDGTLNQPQH
TRBJ2-3	TRBV29-1	SEFGTSGTDTQY
TRBJ1-3	TRBV7-2	ASRSTGGNTIY
TRBJ1-1	TRBV20-1	SARDSDPKAF
TRBJ2-5	TRBV15	ATEEKGVRETQY
TRBJ1-4	TRBV12-3/TRBV12-4	ASRLTGTWEKLF
TRBJ2-1	TRBV19	ASSNPGGVYEQF
TRBJ2-1	TRBV10-2	ASGGQHNEQF
TRBJ2-1	TRBV2	ASLAGTYNEQF
TRBJ2-3	TRBV6-5	ASGSDTQY
TRBJ1-1	TRBV5-1	ASTGTNQNTEAF
TRBJ2-7	TRBV2	ASSGRGGSYEQY
TRBJ2-3	TRBV4-2	ASSQTNSGGLGDTQY
TRBJ1-3	TRBV12-3/TRBV12-4	ASSFRGHSGNTIY
TRBJ2-5	TRBV29-1	SFTSGTAQETQY
TRBJ1-4	TRBV7-2	ASSQSDRFAEKLF
TRBJ2-7	TRBV13	ASSPPGTSGISYEQY
TRBJ2-1	TRBV29-1	SVATRTVYNEQF
TRBJ2-1	TRBV30	AWSHGTSNEQF
TRBJ2-1	TRBV11-3	ASSLAGPRANEQF
TRBJ2-3	TRBV5-1	ASSGTGQGTDTQY
TRBJ2-6	TRBV20-1	CARDPTESGANVLT
TRBJ2-5	TRBV7-8	ASRFRGLETQY
TRBJ2-3	TRBV10-1	ASSEPDIPTQSADTQY
TRBJ1-6	TRBV20-1	SASGGAGNSPLH
TRBJ2-1	TRBV20-1	SAYGPGLAGKADNEQF
TRBJ2-5	TRBV12-3/TRBV12-4	ASSPGGSGEETQY
TRBJ2-7	TRBV4-3	ASSQDWGRSSYEQY
TRBJ2-3	TRBV5-1	ASSLQSPSTDTQY
TRBJ2-1	TRBV11-1	ASSLSSSLAGFKGEQF
TRBJ1-1	TRBV4-2	ASSRGENTEAF
TRBJ2-5	TRBV4-1	ASSPLGGGEETQY
TRBJ2-7	TRBV5-5	ASSLDAGFSYEQY
TRBJ1-3	TRBV4-2	ASSLTTGNTIY